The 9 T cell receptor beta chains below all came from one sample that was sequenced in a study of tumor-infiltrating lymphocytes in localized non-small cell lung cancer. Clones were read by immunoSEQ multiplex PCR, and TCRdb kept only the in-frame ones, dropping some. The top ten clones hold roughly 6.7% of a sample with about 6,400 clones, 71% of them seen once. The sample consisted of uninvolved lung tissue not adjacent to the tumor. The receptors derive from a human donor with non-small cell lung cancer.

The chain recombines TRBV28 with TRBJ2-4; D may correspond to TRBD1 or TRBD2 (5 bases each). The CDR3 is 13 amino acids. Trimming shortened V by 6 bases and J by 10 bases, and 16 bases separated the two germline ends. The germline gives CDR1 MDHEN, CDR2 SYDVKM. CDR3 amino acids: CASSRGPAKIQYF. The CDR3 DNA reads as TGTGCCAGCAGCCGGGGCCCCGCGAAAATTCAGTACTTC.

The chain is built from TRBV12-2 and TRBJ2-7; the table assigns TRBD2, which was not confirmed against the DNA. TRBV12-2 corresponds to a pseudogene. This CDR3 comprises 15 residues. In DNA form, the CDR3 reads TGTGCAAGTCGCCAGCATACCATAGCCGCCTACGAGCAGTACTTC. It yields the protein CASRQHTIAAYEQYF.

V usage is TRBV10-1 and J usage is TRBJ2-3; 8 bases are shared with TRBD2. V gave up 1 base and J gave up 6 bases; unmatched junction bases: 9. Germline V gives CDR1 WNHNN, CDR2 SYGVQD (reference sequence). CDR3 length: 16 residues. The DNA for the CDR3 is TGCGCCAGCAGTGAGTTTCTCGGGGGGGCGGCGGATACGCAGTATTTT. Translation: CASSEFLGGAADTQYF.

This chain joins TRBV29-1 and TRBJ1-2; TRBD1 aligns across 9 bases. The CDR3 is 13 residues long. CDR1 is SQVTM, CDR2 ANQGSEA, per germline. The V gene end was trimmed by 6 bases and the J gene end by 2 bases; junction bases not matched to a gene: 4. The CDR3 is CSVGTGRNYGYTF. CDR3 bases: TGCAGCGTAGGGACAGGGAGGAACTATGGCTACACCTTC.

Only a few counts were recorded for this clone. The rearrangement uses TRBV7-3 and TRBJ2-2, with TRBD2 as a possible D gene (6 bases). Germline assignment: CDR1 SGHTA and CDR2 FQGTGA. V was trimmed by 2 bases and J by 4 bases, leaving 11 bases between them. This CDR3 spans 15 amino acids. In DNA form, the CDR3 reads TGTGCCAGCAGCTTACGGGAGACGAGCACCGGGGAGCTGTTTTTT. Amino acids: CASSLRETSTGELFF.

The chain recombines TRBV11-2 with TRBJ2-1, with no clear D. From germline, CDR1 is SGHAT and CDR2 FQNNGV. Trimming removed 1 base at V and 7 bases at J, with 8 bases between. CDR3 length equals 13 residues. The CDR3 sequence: CASSLGVTNEQFF. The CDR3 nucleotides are TGTGCCAGCAGCTTAGGAGTGACAAATGAGCAGTTCTTC.

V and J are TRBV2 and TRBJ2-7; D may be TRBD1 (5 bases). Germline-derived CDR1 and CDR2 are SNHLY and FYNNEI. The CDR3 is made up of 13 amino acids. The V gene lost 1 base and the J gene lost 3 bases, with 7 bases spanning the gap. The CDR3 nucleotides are TGTGCCAGCAGTGAAGACAGGTACTACGAGCAGTACTTC. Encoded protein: CASSEDRYYEQYF.

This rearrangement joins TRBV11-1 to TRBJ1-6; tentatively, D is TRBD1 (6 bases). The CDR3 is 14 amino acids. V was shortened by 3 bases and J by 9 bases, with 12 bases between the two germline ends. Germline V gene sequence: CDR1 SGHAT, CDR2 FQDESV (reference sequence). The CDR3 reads CASSFTGTGSPLHF. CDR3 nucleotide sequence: TGTGCCAGCAGCTTTACAGGGACGGGTTCACCCCTCCACTTT.

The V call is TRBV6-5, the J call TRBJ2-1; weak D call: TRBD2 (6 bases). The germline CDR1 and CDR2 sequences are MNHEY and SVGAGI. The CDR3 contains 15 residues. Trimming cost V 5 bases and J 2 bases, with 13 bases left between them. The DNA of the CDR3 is TGTGCCAGCAGTCGCCCTACGGGGGCCTACAATGAGCAGTTCTTC. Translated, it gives CASSRPTGAYNEQFF.